The rows below give T cell receptor beta chains drawn from one sample of a study of cytomegalovirus exposure and HLA in healthy donors. Profiled with immunoSEQ multiplex PCR; TCRdb holds only in-frame clones, not every one. The sample comprises about 94,000 clones, about four fifths of which are singletons, and 10% to 13% rests with the top ten. The sequenced material came from PBMCs. These receptors originate from a human donor in good health. Each CDR3 is given with its conserved first and last residue. Fields, in order: V gene, clone size, J gene, D gene, CDR3 protein, CDR3 DNA. The D gene is left open where the match is weak. For some rows the clone size is stated as once, few or many, or as a class when expanded; others skip it.

TRBV2	few	TRBJ1-5	TRBD1	CASSGQGAFQPQHF	TGTGCCAGCAGTGGCCAGGGGGCGTTTCAGCCCCAGCATTTT
TRBV28	once	TRBJ1-1	.	CASINPPVNTEAFF	TGTGCCAGCATCAACCCCCCGGTTAACACTGAAGCTTTCTTT
TRBV5-4	.	TRBJ1-1	.	CASSLAGKMNTEAFF	TGTGCCAGCAGCTTGGCAGGCAAAATGAACACTGAAGCTTTCTTT
TRBV29-1	.	TRBJ2-5	.	CSVEVIVQETQYF	TGCAGCGTTGAAGTAATAGTCCAAGAGACCCAGTACTTC
TRBV14	.	TRBJ2-1	.	CASSQERSVGRGEFF	TGTGCCAGCAGCCAAGAGAGATCGGTGGGCAGGGGTGAGTTCTTC
TRBV27	.	TRBJ2-7	TRBD1	CASSLNRGPYEQYF	TGTGCCAGCAGTCTAAACAGGGGCCCCTACGAGCAGTACTTC
TRBV29-1	.	TRBJ2-1	.	CSVEDHRLYNEQFF	TGCAGCGTTGAAGATCACCGACTGTACAATGAGCAGTTCTTC
TRBV5-1	.	TRBJ2-3	TRBD2	CASSPGRGAGRTDTQYF	TGCGCCAGCAGCCCTGGGAGGGGCGCGGGCCGCACAGATACGCAGTATTTT
TRBV11-2	.	TRBJ1-2	.	CASSLVFSNYGYTF	TGTGCCAGCAGCTTAGTTTTCAGTAACTATGGCTACACCTTC
TRBV27	.	TRBJ1-2	.	CASSLNTEIYGYTF	TGTGCCAGCAGTTTAAACACAGAAATCTATGGCTACACCTTC
TRBV7-3	.	TRBJ2-7	TRBD1	CASSFPQWQRDRGGYEQYF	TGTGCCAGCAGCTTTCCCCAATGGCAGCGGGACAGGGGAGGCTACGAGCAGTACTTC
TRBV10-3	few	TRBJ2-1	.	CAISESGRRASYNEQFF	TGTGCCATCAGTGAGTCGGGGAGGAGAGCCTCCTACAATGAGCAGTTCTTC
TRBV7-2	.	TRBJ2-5	.	CASSLLVWRQETQYF	TGTGCCAGCAGCTTGCTGGTATGGAGGCAAGAGACCCAGTACTTC
TRBV7-2	once	TRBJ1-5	.	CASSFNSYQPQHF	TGTGCCAGCAGCTTCAACAGTTATCAGCCCCAGCATTTT
TRBV5-4	.	TRBJ1-1	.	CASSSSRTEAFF	TGTGCCAGCAGCTCATCTCGGACTGAAGCTTTCTTT
TRBV5-6	.	TRBJ1-4	TRBD1	CASSYGTGDGEKLFF	TGTGCCAGCAGCTATGGGACAGGGGATGGTGAAAAACTGTTTTTT
TRBV4-2	.	TRBJ2-3	TRBD1	CASSQPGQGADTQYF	TGTGCCAGCAGCCAACCGGGACAGGGGGCTGATACGCAGTATTTT
TRBV2	.	TRBJ1-4	TRBD1	CASRAARGQPATNEKLFF	TGTGCCAGCAGGGCGGCTCGGGGACAGCCTGCAACTAATGAAAAACTGTTTTTT
TRBV28	.	TRBJ1-2	.	CASSLREGNYGYTF	TGTGCCAGCAGTTTAAGAGAGGGTAACTATGGCTACACCTTC
TRBV5-3	.	TRBJ2-7	TRBD1	CARSPGQGFYEQYF	TGTGCCAGAAGTCCGGGACAGGGGTTCTACGAGCAGTACTTC
TRBV25-1	once	TRBJ2-6	.	CASREDNSGANVLTF	TGTGCCAGCAGGGAAGACAACTCTGGGGCCAACGTCCTGACTTTC
TRBV18	.	TRBJ1-1	.	CASSLGMGVGAFF	TGTGCCAGCTCATTGGGCATGGGAGTAGGCGCTTTCTTT
TRBV5-1	once	TRBJ2-5	.	CASSLTSTRETQYF	TGCGCCAGCAGCTTGACTAGCACCAGGGAGACCCAGTACTTC